This is a list of T cell receptor beta chains from one sample in a study of metastatic and nonmetastatic thyroid tumors. TCRdb reanalyzed the PCR reads with MiXCR. The sample contains about 39,000 clones, approximately 16% of which appear only once. The material sequenced was blood. The receptors derive from a female donor with papillary thyroid cancer or a benign thyroid nodule (not recorded which). Some clones in this sample may be carry-over from other donors' samples. Each CDR3 is given with its conserved first and last residue. D genes are given only for firm matches. Only part of the rows carry a size: once, few, many, or a class if the clone is expanded.

D: NA; J: TRBJ2-1; V: TRBV19; size: many; CDR3: CASSYGRYNEQFF; DNA: TGTGCCAGTAGTTACGGCAGGTACAATGAGCAGTTCTTC
D: TRBD2; J: TRBJ2-3; V: TRBV27; size: many; CDR3: CASSLRASGGKTDTQYF; DNA: TGTGCCAGCAGTTTAAGGGCTAGCGGGGGTAAAACAGATACGCAGTATTTT
D: TRBD1; J: TRBJ2-7; V: TRBV5-1; size: NA; CDR3: CASKRDSGSYEQYF; DNA: TGCGCCAGCAAAAGGGACAGCGGCTCCTACGAGCAGTACTTC
D: NA; J: TRBJ1-1; V: TRBV5-1; size: many; CDR3: CASSRNRVYTEAFF; DNA: TGCGCCAGCAGCCGAAACAGGGTCTACACTGAAGCTTTCTTT
D: TRBD1; J: TRBJ1-2; V: TRBV10-3; size: many; CDR3: CAISAGSRGLGGYTF; DNA: TGTGCCATCAGTGCTGGTAGTAGGGGGCTAGGGGGCTACACCTTC
D: NA; J: TRBJ2-1; V: TRBV12-3/TRBV12-4; size: many; CDR3: CASSLGVASSNEQFF; DNA: TGTGCCAGCAGTTTAGGGGTGGCTAGCAGCAATGAGCAGTTCTTC
D: NA; J: TRBJ2-7; V: TRBV7-9; size: many; CDR3: CASSSWTYEQYF; DNA: TGTGCCAGCAGCTCCTGGACCTACGAGCAGTACTTC
D: NA; J: TRBJ2-3; V: TRBV12-3/TRBV12-4; size: many; CDR3: CASSLAGASDTQYF; DNA: TGTGCCAGCAGTTTAGCGGGGGCTTCAGATACGCAGTATTTT
D: TRBD1; J: TRBJ1-5; V: TRBV12-3/TRBV12-4; size: many; CDR3: CASSPRGVRQPQHF; DNA: TGTGCCAGCAGTCCCAGGGGGGTACGACAGCCCCAGCATTTT
D: NA; J: TRBJ1-2; V: TRBV5-1; size: medium-sized; CDR3: CASSLYVGSYGYTF; DNA: TGCGCCAGCAGCTTGTATGTGGGTAGCTATGGCTACACCTTC
D: NA; J: TRBJ2-7; V: TRBV27; size: NA; CDR3: CASSPWDGTYEQYF; DNA: TGTGCCAGCAGTCCATGGGACGGAACCTACGAGCAGTACTTC
D: NA; J: TRBJ2-3; V: TRBV7-3; size: NA; CDR3: CDSSHRPGLTDTQYF; DNA: TGTGACAGCAGCCACAGACCGGGGTTGACAGATACGCAGTATTTT
D: TRBD2; J: TRBJ2-1; V: TRBV2; size: many; CDR3: CASSGTSNNEQFF; DNA: TGTGCCAGCAGCGGGACTAGCAACAATGAGCAGTTCTTC
D: TRBD2; J: TRBJ2-3; V: TRBV6-1; size: few; CDR3: CASCGGQSTDTQYF; DNA: TGTGCTTCATGCGGGGGGCAGAGCACAGATACGCAGTATTTT